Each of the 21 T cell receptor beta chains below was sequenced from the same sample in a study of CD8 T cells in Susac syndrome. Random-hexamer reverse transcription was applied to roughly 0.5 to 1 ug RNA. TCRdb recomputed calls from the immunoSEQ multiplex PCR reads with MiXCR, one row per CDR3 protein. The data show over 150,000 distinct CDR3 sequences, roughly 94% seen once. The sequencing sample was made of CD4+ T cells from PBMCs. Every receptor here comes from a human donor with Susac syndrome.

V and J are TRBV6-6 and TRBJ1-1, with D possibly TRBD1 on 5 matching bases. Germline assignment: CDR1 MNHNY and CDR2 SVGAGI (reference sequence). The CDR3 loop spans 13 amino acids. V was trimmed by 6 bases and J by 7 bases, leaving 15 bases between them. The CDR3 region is CASRPGGFGEAFF. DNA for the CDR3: TGTGCCAGCAGGCCCGGGGGGTTCGGTGAAGCTTTCTTT.

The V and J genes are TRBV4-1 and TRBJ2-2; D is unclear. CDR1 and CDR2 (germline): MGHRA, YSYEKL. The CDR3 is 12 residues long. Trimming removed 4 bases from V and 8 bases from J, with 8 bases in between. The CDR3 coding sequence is TGCGCCAGCAGCCGTCCACGTGGGGAGCTGTTTTTT. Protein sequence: CASSRPRGELFF.

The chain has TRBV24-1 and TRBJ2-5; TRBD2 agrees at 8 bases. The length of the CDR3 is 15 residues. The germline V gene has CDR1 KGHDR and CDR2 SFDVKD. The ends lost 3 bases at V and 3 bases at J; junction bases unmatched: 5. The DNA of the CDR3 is TGTGCCACCAGTGATGGAGGAGCGGGGGAAGAGACCCAGTACTTC. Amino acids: CATSDGGAGEETQYF.

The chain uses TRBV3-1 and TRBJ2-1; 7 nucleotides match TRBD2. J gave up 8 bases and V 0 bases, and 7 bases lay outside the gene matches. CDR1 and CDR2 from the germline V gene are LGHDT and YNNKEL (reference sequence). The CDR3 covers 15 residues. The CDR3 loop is CASSQDLGGRDEQFF. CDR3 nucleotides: TGTGCCAGCAGCCAAGACTTGGGAGGGAGGGATGAGCAGTTCTTC.

The CDR3 DNA reads TGTGCCAGTAGTATAGGTTTAGCGGGAGGGACTGAGCAGTTCTTC. Protein: CASSIGLAGGTEQFF. The J gene is TRBJ2-1, the V gene TRBV19; 11 bases line up with TRBD2. Germline V gene data show CDR1 as LNHDA and CDR2 as SQIVND (reference sequence). The CDR3 covers 15 residues. Germline trimming cut 1 base from V and 9 bases from J; bases unmatched to any gene: 5.

CDR3 in amino acids: CAWADRNYEQYF. CDR3 coding DNA: TGTGCCTGGGCCGACAGGAACTACGAGCAGTACTTC. The chain joins TRBV30 to TRBJ2-7; D is perhaps TRBD1 (6 bases). CDR1 is GTSNPN, CDR2 SVGIG, per germline (reference sequence). V lost 5 bases and J lost 3, with 11 bases in between. The CDR3 is 12 amino acids.

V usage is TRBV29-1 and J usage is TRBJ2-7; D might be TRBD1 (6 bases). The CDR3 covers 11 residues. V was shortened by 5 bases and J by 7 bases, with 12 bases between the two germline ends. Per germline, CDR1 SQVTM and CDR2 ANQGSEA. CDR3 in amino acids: CSVRGSREQYF. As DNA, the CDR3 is TGCAGCGTTAGGGGGTCTCGTGAGCAGTACTTC.

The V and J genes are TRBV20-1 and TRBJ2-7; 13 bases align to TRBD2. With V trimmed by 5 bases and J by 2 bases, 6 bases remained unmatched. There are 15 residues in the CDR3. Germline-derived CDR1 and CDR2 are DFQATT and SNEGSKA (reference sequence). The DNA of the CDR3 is TGCAGTGCTCCCCGACTAGCGGGAGGAACCTACGAGCAGTACTTC. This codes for CSAPRLAGGTYEQYF.

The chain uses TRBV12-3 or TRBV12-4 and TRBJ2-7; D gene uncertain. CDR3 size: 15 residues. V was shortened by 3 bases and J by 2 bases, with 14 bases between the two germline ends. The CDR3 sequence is CASSLGTLRTYEQYF. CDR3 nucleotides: TGTGCCAGCAGTTTGGGCACTCTTCGAACCTACGAGCAGTACTTC.

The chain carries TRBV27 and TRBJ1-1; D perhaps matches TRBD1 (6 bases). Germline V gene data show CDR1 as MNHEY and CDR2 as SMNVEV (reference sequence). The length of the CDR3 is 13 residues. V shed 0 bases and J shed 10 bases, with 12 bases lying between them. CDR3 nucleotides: TGTGCCAGCAGTTTATCGACAGGTCAGGCAGCTTTCTTT. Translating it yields CASSLSTGQAAFF.

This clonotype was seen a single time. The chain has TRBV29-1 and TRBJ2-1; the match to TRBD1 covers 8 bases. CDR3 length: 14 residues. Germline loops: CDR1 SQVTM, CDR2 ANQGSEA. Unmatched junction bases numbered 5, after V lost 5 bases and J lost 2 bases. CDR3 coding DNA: TGCAGCGTTTTACCGACAGGGGCCTACAATGAGCAGTTCTTC. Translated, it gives CSVLPTGAYNEQFF.

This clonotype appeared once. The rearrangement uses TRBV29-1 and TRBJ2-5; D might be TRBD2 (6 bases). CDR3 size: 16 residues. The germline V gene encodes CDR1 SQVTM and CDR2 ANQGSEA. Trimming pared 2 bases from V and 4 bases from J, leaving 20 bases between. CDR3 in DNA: TGCAGCGTTGAATCTTTCGGGGGAGGAGACAGAGAGACCCAGTACTTC. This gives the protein CSVESFGGGDRETQYF.

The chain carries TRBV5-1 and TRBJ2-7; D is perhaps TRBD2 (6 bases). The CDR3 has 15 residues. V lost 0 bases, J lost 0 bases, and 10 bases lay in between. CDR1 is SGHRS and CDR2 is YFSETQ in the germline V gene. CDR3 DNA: TGCGCCAGCAGCTTGGTTGTCGGGAGCTCCTACGAGCAGTACTTC. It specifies CASSLVVGSSYEQYF.

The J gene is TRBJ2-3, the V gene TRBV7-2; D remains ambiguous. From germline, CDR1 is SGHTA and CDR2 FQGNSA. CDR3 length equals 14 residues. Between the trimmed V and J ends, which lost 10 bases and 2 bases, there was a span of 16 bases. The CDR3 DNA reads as TGTGCCACTAAAACGGACGGACCCACAGATACGCAGTATTTT. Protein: CATKTDGPTDTQYF. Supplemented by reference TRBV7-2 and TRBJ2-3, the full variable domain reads GAGVSQSPSNKVTEKGKDVELRCDPISGHTALYWYRQSLGQGLEFLIYFQGNSAPDKSGLPSDRFSAERTGGSVSTLTIQRTQQEDSAVYLCATKTDGPTDTQYFGPGTRLTVL.

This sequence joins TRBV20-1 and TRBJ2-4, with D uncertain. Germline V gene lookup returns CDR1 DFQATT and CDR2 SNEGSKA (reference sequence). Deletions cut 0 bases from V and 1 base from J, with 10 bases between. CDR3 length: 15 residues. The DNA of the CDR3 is TGCAGTGCTAGAGACCGGGTTTCTGCCAAAAACATTCAGTACTTC. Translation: CSARDRVSAKNIQYF.

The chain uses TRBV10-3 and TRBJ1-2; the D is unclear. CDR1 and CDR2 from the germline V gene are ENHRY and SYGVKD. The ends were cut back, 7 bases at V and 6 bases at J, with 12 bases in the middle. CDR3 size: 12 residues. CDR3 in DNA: TGTGCCATCACCAAGGACGGCGATGGCTACACCTTC. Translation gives CAITKDGDGYTF.

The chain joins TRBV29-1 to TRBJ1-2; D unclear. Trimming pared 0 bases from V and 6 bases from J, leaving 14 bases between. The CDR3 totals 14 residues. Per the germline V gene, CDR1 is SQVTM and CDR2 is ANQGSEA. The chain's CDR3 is CSVEDWETPNGYTF. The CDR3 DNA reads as TGCAGCGTTGAAGATTGGGAGACACCAAATGGCTACACCTTC.

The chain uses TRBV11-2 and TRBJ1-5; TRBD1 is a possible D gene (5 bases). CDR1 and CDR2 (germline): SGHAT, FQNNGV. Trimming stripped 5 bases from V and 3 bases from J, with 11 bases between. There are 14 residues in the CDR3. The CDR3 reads CASSLTGNNQPQHF. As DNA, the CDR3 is TGTGCCAGCAGCCTTACAGGAAACAATCAGCCCCAGCATTTT.

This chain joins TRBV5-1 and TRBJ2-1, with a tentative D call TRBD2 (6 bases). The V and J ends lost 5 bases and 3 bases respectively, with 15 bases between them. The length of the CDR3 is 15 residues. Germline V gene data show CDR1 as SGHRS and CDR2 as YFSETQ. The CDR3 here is CASRLGEAGYNEQFF. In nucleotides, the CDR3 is TGCGCCAGCAGGCTGGGGGAGGCCGGCTACAATGAGCAGTTCTTC.

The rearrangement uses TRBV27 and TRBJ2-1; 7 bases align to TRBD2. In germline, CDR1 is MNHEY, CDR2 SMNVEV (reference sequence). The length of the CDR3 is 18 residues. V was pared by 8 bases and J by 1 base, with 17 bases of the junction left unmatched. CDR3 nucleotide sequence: TGTGCCAGCCGACACAAGGCTAGCGGAACCTTTTCCTACAATGAGCAGTTCTTC. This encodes CASRHKASGTFSYNEQFF.

CDR3 region: CASRGPGSPPGTQYF. The CDR3 nucleotides are TGTGCCAGCAGGGGACCGGGATCTCCTCCCGGTACGCAGTATTTT. The chain joins TRBV11-2 to TRBJ2-3; perhaps D is TRBD1 or TRBD2 (5 bases each). The V end was cut by 6 bases, the J end by 8 bases, with 21 bases between. The CDR3 length is 15 residues. Germline V gene sequence: CDR1 SGHAT, CDR2 FQNNGV.